This section outlines one T cell receptor (beta chain) sequence together with its context. This sample is part of a study of blood T cell repertoires in COVID-19. CDR1 is MNHEY and CDR2 is SVGAGI in the germline V gene. The CDR3 consists of 14 residues. V gave up 4 bases and J gave up 2 bases, with 11 bases separating them. Original processing notes: Nucleated cell counts were estimated from reference gene primer amplification. Sequenced by immunoSEQ multiplex PCR; TCRdb stores in-frame clones only, minus some. That table supplies the V and J calls and clone size; D and trimming were determined from the DNA. The sample includes 300,000 to 350,000 clones, 70% to 90% of them seen just once.

The clonotype originates from a woman in her thirties with COVID-19, enrolled during active disease. This chain connects TRBV6-5 to TRBJ1-1; tentatively, D is TRBD1 (5 bases). The material sequenced was peripheral blood. The CDR3 DNA sequence: TGTGCCAGCAGTTGGGGGGGAACCAACACTGAAGCTTTCTTT. It encodes CASSWGGTNTEAFF.